This passage covers 11 T cell receptor beta chains from one sample sequenced in a study of T cells after somatic rescue of genetic block. The assay was immunoSEQ multiplex PCR, and TCRdb's table has in-frame clones only and misses some. Among around 100,000 clones, 90% to 95% were seen once, and the ten largest hold approximately 1.4%. The specimen was peripheral blood mononuclear cells (PBMCs). These receptors were collected from a woman aged 18-29 years.

The chain combines TRBV11-3 with TRBJ2-1; 13 bases are shared with TRBD2. Germline V CDR1 and CDR2: SGHNT, YENEEA. V lost 4 bases, J lost 8 bases, and 5 bases stayed unmatched. The CDR3 runs 15 residues. In nucleotides, the CDR3 is TGTGCCAGCAGCTCGGGGACTAGCGGGGTAGATGAGCAGTTCTTC. It translates to CASSSGTSGVDEQFF.

The chain is built from TRBV4-3 and TRBJ2-3; D may match TRBD1 or TRBD2 (5 bases each). The CDR3 extends over 16 amino acids. Trimming removed 0 bases at V and 4 bases at J, with 14 bases between. Germline V gene lookup returns CDR1 LGHNA and CDR2 YSLEER. This chain's CDR3 is CASSQDLARDPDTQYF. CDR3 DNA sequence: TGCGCCAGCAGCCAAGATCTGGCCCGGGACCCAGATACGCAGTATTTT.

The V and J genes are TRBV6-6 and TRBJ2-6, with 7 positions matching TRBD1. V lost 0 bases, J lost 4 bases, and 3 bases stayed unmatched. CDR1 is MNHNY and CDR2 is SVGAGI in the germline V gene (reference sequence). The CDR3 extends over 16 amino acids. CDR3 DNA sequence: TGTGCCAGCAGTTACTCGAGGGGGCCCGGGGCCAACGTCCTGACTTTC. It yields the protein CASSYSRGPGANVLTF.

This chain uses TRBV30 with TRBJ1-5, with unresolved D. V lost 0 bases and J lost 1, with 4 bases in between. The CDR3 spans 13 residues. CDR1 and CDR2 (germline): GTSNPN, SVGIG (reference sequence). In DNA form, the CDR3 reads TGTGCCTGGAGTGTAGAGAGCAATCAGCCCCAGCATTTT. This codes for CAWSVESNQPQHF. The full variable domain, completed using reference TRBV30 and TRBJ1-5, is SQTIHQWPATLVQPVGSPLSLECTVEGTSNPNLYWYRQAAGRGLQLLFYSVGIGQISSEVPQNLSASRPQDRQFILSSKKLLLSDSGFYLCAWSVESNQPQHFGDGTRLSIL.

V usage is TRBV5-2 and J usage is TRBJ1-2. TRBV5-2 is described as a pseudogene. CDR3 length: 16 amino acids. CDR3 loop: CASKRRGEYETYGYTF. The CDR3 nucleotides are TGTGCCAGCAAACGCCGGGGAGAGTACGAGACCTATGGCTACACCTTC.

This chain joins TRBV5-6 and TRBJ1-2; 7 nucleotides agree with TRBD1. Germline lookup yields CDR1 SGHDT and CDR2 YYEEEE. J was trimmed by 9 bases and V by 3 bases; bases with no gene match: 8. CDR3 length: 13 amino acids. This CDR3 reads CASSSDRAVSYTF. The DNA of the CDR3 is TGTGCCAGCAGCTCCGACAGGGCGGTAAGCTACACCTTC.

This chain links TRBV30 with TRBJ2-3; D might be TRBD2 (5 bases). This CDR3 comprises 13 residues. The V gene lost 4 bases and the J gene lost 2 bases, with 10 bases spanning the gap. Germline CDR1 reads GTSNPN; CDR2 reads SVGIG (reference sequence). The DNA for the CDR3 is TGTGCCTGGACGAGCGGTAACACAGATACGCAGTATTTT. Translated: CAWTSGNTDTQYF.

The chain carries TRBV5-1 and TRBJ2-2; D is possibly TRBD2 (6 bases). CDR3 size: 15 residues. CDR1 is SGHRS and CDR2 is YFSETQ in the germline V gene. V dropped 0 bases and J dropped 5 bases, with 11 bases sitting between them. The CDR3 sequence is CASSLDVGRTGELFF. CDR3 DNA: TGCGCCAGCAGCTTGGACGTGGGGAGGACCGGGGAGCTGTTTTTT.

This chain connects TRBV6-1 to TRBJ2-5, with 8 positions matching TRBD2. CDR1 is MNHNS and CDR2 is SASEGT in the germline V gene. V lost 4 bases to trimming and J lost 2 bases; unmatched junction nucleotides: 6. This CDR3 is built from 15 residues. CDR3 sequence reads: CASSALAGQQETQYF. The CDR3 DNA is TGTGCCAGCAGTGCCCTAGCGGGCCAGCAAGAGACCCAGTACTTC.

This chain joins TRBV5-6 and TRBJ1-1; D is undetermined. Trimming stripped 0 bases from V and 7 bases from J, with 13 bases between. CDR3 length equals 14 residues. Germline values: CDR1 SGHDT, CDR2 YYEEEE. CDR3 residues: CASSLGQAGGEAFF. The CDR3 coding sequence is TGTGCCAGCAGCTTGGGGCAGGCGGGTGGTGAAGCTTTCTTT.

This clone was seen once. The CDR3 spells CASSPPGTNTGELFF. Written as DNA, the CDR3 is TGTGCCAGCAGCCCGCCCGGGACGAACACCGGGGAGCTGTTTTTT. The chain links TRBV7-2 to TRBJ2-2; D may be TRBD2 (5 bases). Germline V gives CDR1 SGHTA, CDR2 FQGNSA. V lost 5 bases, J lost 0 bases, and 10 bases lay in between. CDR3 length: 15 residues.